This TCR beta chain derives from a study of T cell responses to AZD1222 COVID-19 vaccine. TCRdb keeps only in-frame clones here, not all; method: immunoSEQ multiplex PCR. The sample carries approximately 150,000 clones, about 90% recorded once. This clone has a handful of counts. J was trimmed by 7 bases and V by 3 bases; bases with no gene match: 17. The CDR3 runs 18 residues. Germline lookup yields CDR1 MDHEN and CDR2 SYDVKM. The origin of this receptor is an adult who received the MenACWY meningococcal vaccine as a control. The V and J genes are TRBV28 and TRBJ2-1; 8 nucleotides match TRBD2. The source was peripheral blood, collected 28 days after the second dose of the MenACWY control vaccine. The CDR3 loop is CASSFSPGTRGGRNEQFF. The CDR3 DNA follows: TGTGCCAGCAGTTTCTCCCCCGGGACTAGAGGGGGTCGGAATGAGCAGTTCTTC.